This TCR beta chain was identified in a study of T cells after yellow fever vaccination. Study results and caveats: Almost no vaccine-responding clonotypes were detectable in day 0 sorted memory subsets. The study re-detected most primary-vaccination clones after the booster (approximately 96% CD4, just over 85% CD8). Abundant clonotypes from the bulk population could have been carried over as contaminants into FACS-sorted repertoires.

This clonotype was recorded many times. This CDR3 region has 12 residues. Germline V gene lookup returns CDR1 SQVTM and CDR2 ANQGSEA. V shed 4 bases and J shed 2 bases, with 7 bases lying between them. TCRdb fed the 5' RACE reads into MiXCR, producing one record per CDR3 protein. The sample lists 40,000 to 50,000 distinct CDR3 sequences, more than 6% occurring once. Sequencing was performed on PBMCs, either bulk or a sorted T-cell subset (CD4+, CD8+, memory, or dextramer-sorted; not recorded which), taken 45 days after the yellow fever booster vaccination. The source of this sequence is a man in his thirties or forties who received the YFV17D yellow fever vaccine. V and J are TRBV29-1 and TRBJ2-3; D remains unclear. CDR3 sequence (DNA): TGCAGCGTTGGGTCTTACACAGATACGCAGTATTTT. Its protein is CSVGSYTDTQYF.